What follows is one T cell receptor beta chain and its context. Original handling: Nucleated cell counts were estimated from reference gene primer amplification. Sequencing used immunoSEQ multiplex PCR; TCRdb keeps in-frame clones, though not all of them. D and trimming were read from the DNA, whereas the V and J calls and clone size are those reported in that table. The profile covers some 100,000 clones, with roughly 90% appearing a single time and approximately 1.6% taken by the ten largest. The source of the sample is a study of blood T cell repertoires in COVID-19. In the study overall: Donors in the United States, Italy and Spain gave samples during acute or convalescent COVID-19. The cDNA or gDNA used as material had been derived from T cells, B-cell-depleted T cells, or PBMCs.

Sequenced input: peripheral blood. The sequence was collected from a human donor with active COVID-19. The donor label of this sample is uncertain.

CDR3 residues: CASGVRGGEQFF. For the CDR3, the DNA is TGTGCCAGTGGGGTCCGGGGGGGTGAGCAGTTCTTC. The chain is built from TRBV19 and TRBJ2-1, with 8 bases identical to TRBD2. Per the germline V gene, CDR1 is LNHDA and CDR2 is SQIVND (reference sequence). V gave up 8 bases and J gave up 9 bases; unmatched junction bases: 6. The CDR3 contains 12 residues.